What follows are 14 T cell receptor beta chains derived from one specimen sequenced in a study of blood T cell repertoires in COVID-19 (TCRdb year 2020). The method behind the library was the immunoSEQ multiplex PCR assay. TCRdb took over this immuneACCESS table, retaining in-frame rearrangements with V and J assigned. Such tables are incomplete; in checked studies, under half of the missing clones stem from an unresolved V gene, and the remainder is unexplained. For this sample the table gives just under 20,000 clones, of which about 92% were detected only once. 4.1% of the sample is taken by the ten largest. The sequencing sample was made of peripheral blood. Receptors originate from a woman aged 50 to 60 with active COVID-19.

This chain uses TRBV10-2 with TRBJ2-1; 14 bases map to TRBD2. J was trimmed by 8 bases and V by 3 bases; bases with no gene match: 24. The germline V gene has CDR1 WSHSY and CDR2 SAAADI. The CDR3 extends over 22 amino acids. CDR3 sequence reads: CASSDLDRGFTGTSGSVYEQFF. The CDR3 nucleotides are TGCGCCAGCAGTGATTTGGACAGGGGGTTTACCGGGACTAGCGGGAGTGTATATGAGCAGTTCTTC.

The chain has TRBV6-6 and TRBJ2-7; D is undetermined. CDR3 size: 16 residues. Trimming pared 4 bases from V and 0 bases from J, leaving 16 bases between. The germline CDR1 and CDR2 sequences are MNHNY and SVGAGI (reference sequence). Here the CDR3 DNA reads TGTGCCAGCAGTTTAACGGTTACGGTGTTCTCCTACGAGCAGTACTTC. It is translated as CASSLTVTVFSYEQYF.

The count of this clone is one. This chain links TRBV5-1 with TRBJ2-5, with TRBD2 matching over 8 bases. Unmatched junction bases numbered 3, after V lost 4 bases and J lost 4 bases. This CDR3 comprises 13 residues. Germline V lookup: CDR1 SGHRS, CDR2 YFSETQ. CDR3 coding DNA: TGCGCCAGCAGCCCAGCGGGAGCAGAGACCCAGTACTTC. Protein: CASSPAGAETQYF.

The chain combines TRBV7-9 with TRBJ2-1, with 8 bases aligning to TRBD1. Germline assignment: CDR1 SEHNR and CDR2 FQNEAQ (reference sequence). V shed 5 bases and J 0 bases; nucleotides not matched to a gene: 9. This CDR3 is 17 amino acids long. This CDR3 reads CASSLVPGQASYNEQFF. The CDR3 nucleotides read TGTGCCAGCAGCCTAGTTCCGGGACAGGCCTCCTACAATGAGCAGTTCTTC.

This sequence joins TRBV9 and TRBJ1-2; TRBD1 agrees at 9 bases. V shed 4 bases, J shed 2 bases, and the junction held 6 bases outside the gene matches. Germline V gene data show CDR1 as SGDLS and CDR2 as YYNGEE. The CDR3 extends over 15 amino acids. The CDR3 nucleotides read TGTGCCAGCAGCTTTCGGACAGGGGCCAACTATGGCTACACCTTC. Its translation is CASSFRTGANYGYTF.

The chain combines TRBV6-2 or TRBV6-3 with TRBJ2-7; 8 bases are shared with TRBD2. CDR1 and CDR2 from the germline V gene are MNHEY and SVGEGT. J gave up 0 bases and V 6 bases, and 4 bases lay outside the gene matches. This CDR3 contains 14 residues. The CDR3 spells CASSLSGTSYEQYF. As DNA, the CDR3 is TGTGCCAGCAGCCTTAGCGGGACCTCCTACGAGCAGTACTTC.

The chain joins TRBV4-1 to TRBJ2-7; TRBD2 matches 8 bases. CDR1 is MGHRA, CDR2 YSYEKL, per germline. The V gene end was trimmed by 5 bases and the J gene end by 3 bases; junction bases not matched to a gene: 9. The CDR3 sequence is 15 residues long. The CDR3 sequence: CASSYSGGTGYEQYF. The CDR3 coding sequence is TGCGCCAGCAGCTATTCGGGAGGGACGGGCTACGAGCAGTACTTC.

The V and J genes are TRBV5-4 and TRBJ1-1, with TRBD1 identical over 11 bases. Trimming removed 3 bases from V and 3 bases from J; junction bases left unmatched: 1. Germline CDR1 reads SGHNT; CDR2 reads YYREEE (reference sequence). This CDR3 comprises 14 residues. CDR3 in amino acids: CASSWGQGDTEAFF. CDR3 bases: TGTGCCAGCAGCTGGGGACAGGGGGACACTGAAGCTTTCTTT.

The chain couples TRBV3-1 (or the pseudogene TRBV3-2) to TRBJ1-2; 11 nucleotides line up with TRBD1. The CDR3 loop spans 16 amino acids. V was clipped by 4 bases and J by 8 bases; unmatched bases: 12. Germline-derived CDR1 and CDR2 are LGHDT and YNNKEL (reference sequence). The CDR3 region is CASSRLWTGGQEGYTF. As DNA, the CDR3 is TGTGCCAGCAGCCGCTTATGGACAGGGGGCCAAGAGGGCTACACCTTC.

The rearrangement links TRBV29-1 to TRBJ2-3; no clear D gene. CDR1 is SQVTM and CDR2 is ANQGSEA in the germline V gene. The V end was cut by 4 bases, the J end by 0 bases, with 8 bases between. This CDR3 region has 13 residues. CDR3 amino acids: CSVATTSTDTQYF. The CDR3, as DNA: TGCAGCGTTGCCACTACTAGCACAGATACGCAGTATTTT.

V gene TRBV3-1 (or the pseudogene TRBV3-2) combines with J gene TRBJ2-5, with TRBD1 matching 10 bases. The J segment lost 4 bases and the V segment lost 7 bases, leaving 9 bases of the junction unmatched. From germline, CDR1 is LGHDT and CDR2 YNNKEL (reference sequence). The CDR3 sequence is 15 residues long. CDR3 sequence: CASTTRQGARETQYF. In DNA, the CDR3 is TGTGCCAGCACCACGAGACAGGGGGCCCGAGAGACCCAGTACTTC.

The gene calls are TRBV7-2 and TRBJ2-1; TRBD2 agrees at 14 bases. Unmatched junction bases numbered 5, after V lost 5 bases and J lost 5 bases. Germline CDR1 and CDR2: SGHTA and FQGNSA. The CDR3 is made up of 16 amino acids. The CDR3 nucleotides read TGTGCCAGCAGCCTAGGACTAGCGGGGGGCCACAATGAGCAGTTCTTC. This codes for CASSLGLAGGHNEQFF.

The chain combines TRBV4-2 with TRBJ2-3; D might be TRBD2 (5 bases). The CDR3 has 17 residues. V lost 0 bases and J lost 6, with 19 bases in between. CDR1 and CDR2 from the germline V gene are LGHNA and YNFKEQ. DNA for the CDR3: TGTGCCAGCAGCCAAGATGGTGTAGTGAACGCGGGTGATACGCAGTATTTT. This translates into CASSQDGVVNAGDTQYF.

The chain recombines TRBV2 with TRBJ2-1, with 8 bases identical to TRBD2. The V and J ends lost 8 bases and 4 bases, in that order; junction bases with no gene match: 4. Germline CDR1 and CDR2: SNHLY and FYNNEI. The CDR3 has 13 amino acids. In DNA, the CDR3 is TGTGCCAGCCAAGCGGGAGAGTACAATGAGCAGTTCTTC. This translates into CASQAGEYNEQFF.